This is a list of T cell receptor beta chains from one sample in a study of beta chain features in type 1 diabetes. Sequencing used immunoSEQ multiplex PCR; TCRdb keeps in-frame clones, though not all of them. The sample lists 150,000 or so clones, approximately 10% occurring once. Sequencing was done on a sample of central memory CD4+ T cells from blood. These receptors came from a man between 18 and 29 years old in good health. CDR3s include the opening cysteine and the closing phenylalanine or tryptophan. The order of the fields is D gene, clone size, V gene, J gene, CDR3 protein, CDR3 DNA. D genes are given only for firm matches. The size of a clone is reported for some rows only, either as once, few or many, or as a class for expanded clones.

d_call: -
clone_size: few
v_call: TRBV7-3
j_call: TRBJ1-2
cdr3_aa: CASSLRAQTNYGYTF
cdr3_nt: TGTGCCAGCAGCTTACGGGCACAGACTAACTATGGCTACACCTTC

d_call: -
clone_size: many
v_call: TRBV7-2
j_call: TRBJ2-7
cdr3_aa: CASSVQGKPYEQYF
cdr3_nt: TGTGCCAGCAGCGTACAGGGTAAGCCCTACGAGCAGTACTTC

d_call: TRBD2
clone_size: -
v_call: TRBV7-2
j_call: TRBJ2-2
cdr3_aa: CASTSIAGGGGELFF
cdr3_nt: TGTGCCAGCACCTCCATAGCGGGAGGCGGCGGGGAGCTGTTTTTT

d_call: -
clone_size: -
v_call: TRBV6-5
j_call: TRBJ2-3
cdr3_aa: CASSLYTDTQYF
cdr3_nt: TGTGCCAGCAGTCTATACACAGATACGCAGTATTTT

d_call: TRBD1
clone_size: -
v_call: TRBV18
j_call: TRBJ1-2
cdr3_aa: CASSPGTGRTNYGYTF
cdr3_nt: TGTGCCAGCTCACCCGGGACAGGGCGGACTAACTATGGCTACACCTTC

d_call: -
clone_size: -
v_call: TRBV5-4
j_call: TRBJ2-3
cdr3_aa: CASSLIGGFGTDTQYF
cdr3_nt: TGTGCCAGCAGCTTGATTGGAGGGTTCGGCACAGATACGCAGTATTTT

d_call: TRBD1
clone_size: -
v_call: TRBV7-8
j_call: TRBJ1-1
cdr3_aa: CASSPQDRDRFSEAFF
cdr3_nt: TGTGCCAGCAGCCCTCAAGACCGGGACAGGTTTTCTGAAGCTTTCTTT

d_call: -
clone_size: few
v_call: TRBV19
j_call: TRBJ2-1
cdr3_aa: CASASGSLIYNEQFF
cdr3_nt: TGTGCCAGTGCATCCGGGTCTCTGATATACAATGAGCAGTTCTTC

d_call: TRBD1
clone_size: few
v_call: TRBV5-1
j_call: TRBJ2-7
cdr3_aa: CASSYGQGINEQYF
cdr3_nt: TGCGCCAGCAGCTACGGACAGGGGATCAACGAGCAGTACTTC

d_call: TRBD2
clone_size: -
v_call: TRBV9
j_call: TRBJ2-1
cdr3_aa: CASSLQGLVGEQFF
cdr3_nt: TGTGCCAGCAGCCTACAGGGACTAGTTGGTGAGCAGTTCTTC